This passage covers 17 T cell receptor beta chains from one sample sequenced in a study of blood T cell repertoires in COVID-19. The data were produced by immunoSEQ multiplex PCR, yet TCRdb's version contains in-frame clones alone and is incomplete. Of 180,000 or so clones in the sample, approximately 87% are singletons; the top ten hold around 2.5%. The sequenced sample was peripheral blood. The receptor set was obtained from a man in his forties with active or convalescent COVID-19.

The gene calls are TRBV5-1 and TRBJ2-1; the match to TRBD2 covers 8 bases. The V and J ends lost 1 base and 9 bases, in that order; junction bases with no gene match: 6. The germline gives CDR1 SGHRS, CDR2 YFSETQ. The CDR3 is 14 residues long. The CDR3 sequence: CASSLSTTSGEQFF. DNA for the CDR3: TGCGCCAGCAGCTTGTCCACCACTAGCGGTGAGCAGTTCTTC.

V usage is TRBV6-5 and J usage is TRBJ1-2, with D unresolved. Trimming pared 2 bases from V and 8 bases from J, leaving 9 bases between. The CDR3 loop spans 12 amino acids. From germline, CDR1 is MNHEY and CDR2 SVGAGI. CDR3 residues: CASSYPAGGYTF. CDR3 nucleotides: TGTGCCAGCAGTTACCCTGCGGGGGGCTACACCTTC.

The J gene is TRBJ2-3, the V gene TRBV6-5, with D tentatively TRBD1 (6 bases). With 6 bases removed from V and 3 bases from J, the gap between germline ends came to 13 bases. Germline V gene lookup returns CDR1 MNHEY and CDR2 SVGAGI. The CDR3 spans 14 residues. DNA of the CDR3: TGTGCCAGCAGCCCAGGGGCCTGGACAGATACGCAGTATTTT. It yields the protein CASSPGAWTDTQYF.

The V gene is TRBV6-5, the J gene TRBJ2-7; no reliable D call. The CDR3 covers 12 residues. Germline lookup yields CDR1 MNHEY and CDR2 SVGAGI. V lost 6 bases to trimming and J lost 5 bases, with 11 bases between them. Written as DNA, the CDR3 is TGTGCCAGCAGCCCGAGTCGTGACGAGCAGTACTTC. Translated, it gives CASSPSRDEQYF.

The chain joins TRBV28 to TRBJ2-5, with 8 bases that match TRBD2. The germline CDR1 and CDR2 sequences are MDHEN and SYDVKM. The CDR3 totals 13 residues. The ends lost 11 bases at V and 3 bases at J; junction bases unmatched: 8. CDR3 in DNA: TGTGCCTGCACGGGGGGGCCTAAAGAGACCCAGTACTTC. Translating it yields CACTGGPKETQYF.

The V gene is TRBV5-1, the J gene TRBJ1-5, with 7 bases fitting TRBD1. This CDR3 contains 15 residues. CDR1 SGHRS and CDR2 YFSETQ come from the germline V gene. The trim removed 0 bases at V and 5 bases at J, leaving 5 bases unmatched. The CDR3: CASSLDGTEYQPQHF. CDR3 DNA sequence: TGCGCCAGCAGCTTGGACGGGACAGAATATCAGCCCCAGCATTTT. Drawing the rest from reference TRBV5-1 and TRBJ1-5, the complete variable domain is KAGVTQTPRYLIKTRGQQVTLSCSPISGHRSVSWYQQTPGQGLQFLFEYFSETQRNKGNFPGRFSGRQFSNSRSEMNVSTLELGDSALYLCASSLDGTEYQPQHFGDGTRLSIL.

This clone has just one count. The V and J genes are TRBV5-1 and TRBJ1-1; 8 positions match TRBD1. The CDR3 has 15 amino acids. Germline loops: CDR1 SGHRS, CDR2 YFSETQ. The J segment lost 1 base and the V segment lost 0 bases, leaving 2 bases of the junction unmatched. Written as DNA, the CDR3 is TGCGCCAGCAGCTTGGGGGACAGGCGGAACACTGAAGCTTTCTTT. Its translation is CASSLGDRRNTEAFF.

The rearrangement uses TRBV7-3 and TRBJ1-1, with 7 bases identical to TRBD1. Germline CDR1 reads SGHTA; CDR2 reads FQGTGA. J was trimmed by 0 bases and V by 5 bases; bases with no gene match: 3. This CDR3 contains 14 residues. Written as DNA, the CDR3 is TGTGCCAGCAGCCCGACAGGGATGAACACTGAAGCTTTCTTT. This encodes CASSPTGMNTEAFF.

This clone was recorded once. The chain links TRBV5-1 to TRBJ2-7; 7 bases line up with TRBD1. V trimming: 4 bases; J trimming: 4 bases; junction bases outside the gene matches: 14. CDR1 and CDR2 (germline): SGHRS, YFSETQ. There are 16 residues in the CDR3. This chain's CDR3 is CASSIGTRGPQYEQYF. As DNA, the CDR3 is TGCGCCAGCAGCATCGGGACAAGGGGGCCCCAATACGAGCAGTACTTC.

The CDR3: CASTRGANEKLFF. CDR3 nucleotide sequence: TGTGCCAGCACCCGGGGGGCGAATGAAAAACTGTTTTTT. The rearrangement links TRBV5-6 to TRBJ1-4; TRBD1 is a possible D gene (6 bases). V lost 6 bases and J 5 bases, leaving 11 bases between the germline ends. Germline V gene data show CDR1 as SGHDT and CDR2 as YYEEEE. This CDR3 comprises 13 residues.

The rearrangement links TRBV27 to TRBJ2-5; 8 bases map to TRBD1. This CDR3 is 14 amino acids long. V gave up 4 bases and J gave up 1 base; unmatched junction bases: 2. Germline lookup yields CDR1 MNHEY and CDR2 SMNVEV (reference sequence). CDR3 residues: CASSYGTGQETQYF. The CDR3 DNA sequence: TGTGCCAGCAGTTACGGGACAGGCCAAGAGACCCAGTACTTC.

This clone was seen once. The V and J genes are TRBV4-3 and TRBJ2-5; D uncertain. The ends were cut back, 0 bases at V and 2 bases at J, with 13 bases in the middle. This CDR3 is 16 amino acids long. Per the germline V gene, CDR1 is LGHNA and CDR2 is YSLEER. The DNA of the CDR3 is TGCGCCAGCAGCCAAGATGTATTAAGCCAACAAGAGACCCAGTACTTC. Protein: CASSQDVLSQQETQYF.

The V call is TRBV29-1, the J call TRBJ2-7, with 9 bases lining up with TRBD1. Germline V gene data show CDR1 as SQVTM and CDR2 as ANQGSEA. The CDR3 is 17 residues long. The trim removed 6 bases at V and 4 bases at J, leaving 19 bases unmatched. The CDR3 DNA is TGCAGCGTCGCGATTTCCCGCCTCGGGACAGGGCATTACGAGCAGTACTTC. This encodes CSVAISRLGTGHYEQYF.

V gene TRBV4-3 combines with J gene TRBJ1-2; 10 bases are a match to TRBD1. The CDR3 sequence is 13 residues long. J gave up 8 bases and V 3 bases, and 3 bases lay outside the gene matches. Germline values: CDR1 LGHNA, CDR2 YSLEER. Here the CDR3 DNA reads TGCGCCAGCAGCCAGGACAGGGGGGGAGGCTACACCTTC. It encodes CASSQDRGGGYTF.

This clone was recorded once. The rearrangement links TRBV4-2 to TRBJ2-7, with 8 bases fitting TRBD1. V lost 4 bases and J lost 6; bases outside the gene matches: 5. Germline-derived CDR1 and CDR2 are LGHNA and YNFKEQ. The CDR3 is 13 residues long. The CDR3 here is CASSRDRGSEQYF. CDR3 nucleotide sequence: TGTGCCAGCAGCCGTGACAGGGGAAGCGAGCAGTACTTC.

DNA for the CDR3: TGTGCCAGCAGTTACTCTAGGACACTTGTAGACGGGGAGCTGTTTTTT. This encodes CASSYSRTLVDGELFF. The rearrangement uses TRBV6-2 or TRBV6-3 and TRBJ2-2, with a tentative D call TRBD1 (5 bases). V lost 0 bases to trimming and J lost 7 bases, with 15 bases between them. The CDR3 spans 16 residues. Germline V gives CDR1 MNHEY, CDR2 SVGEGT.

This chain joins TRBV27 and TRBJ1-2; D remains unclear. CDR1 is MNHEY and CDR2 is SMNVEV in the germline V gene (reference sequence). This CDR3 spans 13 amino acids. Trimming shortened V by 3 bases and J by 4 bases, and 9 bases separated the two germline ends. The DNA of the CDR3 is TGTGCCAGCAGTTTCGGGGTTGGCTATGGCTACACCTTC. This codes for CASSFGVGYGYTF.